There are many counts of the clone carrying this T cell receptor beta chain. This specimen comes from a study of identical twins. A single record per CDR3 protein comes from TCRdb applying MiXCR to the 5' RACE reads. The table includes hundreds of thousands of distinct CDR3 sequences, 7% to 7.5% detected once. Germline V gives CDR1 SEHNR, CDR2 FQNEAQ (reference sequence). Deletions cut 5 bases from V and 3 bases from J, with 17 bases between. The CDR3 loop spans 15 amino acids. This same sample was also taken into another study, of yellow fever vaccine responses in identical twins.

Sample: PBMCs. V and J are TRBV7-9 and TRBJ2-7; possible D gene TRBD2, 5 bases. This sequence was found in a woman in her late teens or twenties in good health. In DNA form, the CDR3 reads TGTGCCAGCAGCCACCCCGGGGTCTTCAACTACGAGCAGTACTTC. It codes for CASSHPGVFNYEQYF.